This passage covers 22 T cell receptor beta chains from one sample sequenced in a study of T cells in Graves' hyperthyroidism and ophthalmopathy. Amplified TCR beta CDR3 regions came from RNA transcripts. First-round RT-PCR with HTBI primers amplified the TCR CDR3 region. TCRdb re-derived calls from the multiplex PCR reads in MiXCR, one entry per CDR3 protein. The table records roughly 580,000 distinct CDR3 sequences, roughly 14% of them present only once. The sample taken for sequencing was blood. These receptor sequences come from a woman aged 25-40 years with Graves' hyperthyroidism that later progressed to Graves' ophthalmopathy.

The chain links TRBV6-1 to TRBJ2-7, with D maybe TRBD2 (6 bases). This CDR3 contains 15 residues. V lost 5 bases to trimming and J lost 4 bases, with 18 bases between them. The germline V gene has CDR1 MNHNS and CDR2 SASEGT. CDR3 amino acids: CASSRGIMDSYEQYF. The DNA of the CDR3 is TGTGCCAGCAGTCGGGGGATTATGGATTCGTACGAGCAGTACTTC.

At least ten counts were recorded for this clonotype. The chain has TRBV28 and TRBJ1-1; D unclear. The V gene's germline CDR1 is MDHEN and CDR2 SYDVKM. The germline V and J ends were trimmed by 2 bases and 3 bases, with 10 bases remaining between them. There are 14 residues in the CDR3. This CDR3 reads CASSLNRRDTEAFF. CDR3 nucleotides: TGTGCCAGCAGTTTAAATCGACGGGACACTGAAGCTTTCTTT.

The chain uses TRBV7-9 and TRBJ2-1, with D unclear. The CDR3 has 12 residues. CDR1 SEHNR and CDR2 FQNEAQ come from the germline V gene (reference sequence). V was pared by 3 bases and J by 13 bases, with 13 bases between. The CDR3 here is CASSLSPWEQFF. CDR3 DNA sequence: TGTGCCAGCAGCTTGAGTCCGTGGGAACAGTTCTTC.

This clonotype was recorded a few times. J is TRBJ2-7 and V is TRBV3-1; D possibly corresponds to TRBD1 (5 bases). The germline V gene encodes CDR1 LGHDT and CDR2 YNNKEL (reference sequence). The CDR3 contains 13 residues. V was trimmed by 1 base and J by 6 bases, leaving 10 bases between them. Here the CDR3 reads CASSQASRAEQYF. DNA of the CDR3: TGTGCCAGCAGCCAAGCTTCCAGGGCCGAGCAGTACTTC.

This clonotype came up many times. V gene TRBV12-3 or TRBV12-4 combines with J gene TRBJ2-3; 8 positions match TRBD1. The CDR3 is 13 amino acids. Losses at the gene ends were 5 bases for V and 6 bases for J; bases not matched to a gene: 4. The CDR3 region is CASSRQGRDTQYF. CDR3 nucleotide sequence: TGTGCCAGCAGTCGACAGGGGAGGGATACGCAGTATTTT.

The genes are TRBV19 and TRBJ2-6; D may correspond to TRBD1 or TRBD2 (5 bases each). With 3 bases removed from V and 0 bases from J, the gap between germline ends came to 12 bases. Per the germline V gene, CDR1 is LNHDA and CDR2 is SQIVND (reference sequence). The CDR3 covers 17 residues. The CDR3 region has the DNA TGTGCCAGTAGTATTTTTGTGGGGGACTCTGGGGCCAACGTCCTGACTTTC. Its translation: CASSIFVGDSGANVLTF. Filled out from reference TRBV19 and TRBJ2-6, the complete variable domain reads DGGITQSPKYLFRKEGQNVTLSCEQNLNHDAMYWYRQDPGQGLRLIYYSQIVNDFQKGDIAEGYSVSREKKESFPLTVTSAQKNPTAFYLCASSIFVGDSGANVLTFGAGSRLTVL.

The CDR3 loop is CASSPSGGRLHNEQFF. CDR3 bases: TGTGCCAGCTCACCTTCGGGGGGCCGATTACACAATGAGCAGTTCTTC. The rearrangement links TRBV18 to TRBJ2-1; possibly TRBD2 for D (7 bases). Germline V CDR1 and CDR2: KGHSH, LQKENI. CDR3 length equals 16 residues. Deletions cut 3 bases from V and 5 bases from J, with 17 bases between.

The table lists this clonotype with many counts. The chain combines TRBV10-3 with TRBJ2-2; 10 bases are a match to TRBD1. The V gene end was trimmed by 10 bases and the J gene end by 0 bases; junction bases not matched to a gene: 5. This CDR3 region has 15 residues. CDR1 is ENHRY, CDR2 SYGVKD, per germline. Here the CDR3 DNA reads TGTGCCAGCGGACAGGGGGACACGAACACCGGGGAGCTGTTTTTT. Protein product: CASGQGDTNTGELFF.

The sample holds many counts of this clonotype. This sequence joins TRBV12-3 or TRBV12-4 and TRBJ2-1; 10 nucleotides agree with TRBD1. The CDR3 runs 13 residues. After removal of 6 bases from V and 7 bases from J, the junction contained 3 bases not matched to a gene. CDR3 residues: CASRGQGPNEQFF. CDR3 DNA: TGTGCCAGCAGGGGACAGGGGCCAAATGAGCAGTTCTTC.

This clonotype has ten or more counts. The rearrangement joins TRBV5-1 to TRBJ2-5; no firm D call. Trimming pared 3 bases from V and 6 bases from J, leaving 15 bases between. Germline V gives CDR1 SGHRS, CDR2 YFSETQ. The CDR3 sequence is 14 residues long. Written as DNA, the CDR3 is TGCGCCAGCAGCTGGGCATTGAGTACACAGACCCAGTACTTC. This gives the protein CASSWALSTQTQYF. Full variable domain (outside the CDR3, taken from reference TRBV5-1 and TRBJ2-5): KAGVTQTPRYLIKTRGQQVTLSCSPISGHRSVSWYQQTPGQGLQFLFEYFSETQRNKGNFPGRFSGRQFSNSRSEMNVSTLELGDSALYLCASSWALSTQTQYFGPGTRLLVL.

This clonotype was observed a few times. The chain employs TRBV5-4 and TRBJ2-2; D unclear. CDR1 is SGHNT, CDR2 YYREEE, per germline (reference sequence). This CDR3 is 14 amino acids long. The V and J ends lost 4 bases and 5 bases respectively, with 12 bases between them. The CDR3 nucleotides are TGTGCCAGCAGCGGCCGTGGGGAAACCGGGGAGCTGTTTTTT. Translating it yields CASSGRGETGELFF.

This clonotype came up many times. The chain combines TRBV18 with TRBJ2-1; TRBD2 agrees at 14 bases. CDR3 length: 15 amino acids. CDR1 and CDR2 from the germline V gene are KGHSH and LQKENI. After removal of 3 bases from V and 9 bases from J, the junction contained 4 bases not matched to a gene. CDR3 sequence (DNA): TGTGCCAGCTCACCCGGGACTAGCGGGAGTTTTGAGCAGTTCTTC. Translated, it gives CASSPGTSGSFEQFF.

Ten or more counts support this clonotype. This chain connects TRBV6-2 or TRBV6-3 to TRBJ2-5; D not resolved. The germline CDR1 and CDR2 sequences are MNHEY and SVGEGT. This CDR3 spans 13 amino acids. Trimming pared 6 bases from V and 7 bases from J, leaving 15 bases between. CDR3 sequence: CASSQSAYGTQYF. CDR3 bases: TGTGCCAGCAGCCAGTCCGCTTACGGGACCCAGTACTTC.

This clonotype was counted many times. The rearrangement links TRBV14 to TRBJ1-3; no definite D call. V gave up 0 bases and J gave up 0 bases, with 12 bases separating them. The CDR3 spans 17 residues. The germline V gene encodes CDR1 SGHDN and CDR2 FVKESK. The CDR3 region is CASSQEAYADSGNTIYF. In nucleotides, the CDR3 is TGTGCCAGCAGCCAAGAGGCCTACGCAGACTCTGGAAACACCATATATTTT.

This chain links TRBV5-1 with TRBJ2-3; D may match TRBD1 or TRBD2 (6 bases each). Germline V gene lookup returns CDR1 SGHRS and CDR2 YFSETQ. V lost 4 bases, J lost 4 bases, and 19 bases lay in between. The CDR3 runs to 16 residues. The CDR3 DNA is TGCGCCAGCAGCATTGGGGGGCCTAGCGTAGCAGATACGCAGTATTTT. Amino acids: CASSIGGPSVADTQYF.

In this sample, this clonotype turned up a few times. V usage is TRBV20-1 and J usage is TRBJ2-7; a weak D match, TRBD1 (6 bases). CDR3 length: 15 residues. Germline V gene lookup returns CDR1 DFQATT and CDR2 SNEGSKA (reference sequence). V was clipped by 0 bases and J by 0 bases, with 12 bases between them. CDR3 sequence: CSARDVAGDSYEQYF. In DNA form, the CDR3 reads TGCAGTGCTAGAGATGTGGCAGGGGACTCCTACGAGCAGTACTTC.

The chain joins TRBV12-3 or TRBV12-4 to TRBJ1-4; 9 bases map to TRBD1. Trimming took 7 bases from V and 8 from J; bases not matched to a gene: 14. CDR3 size: 16 residues. This CDR3 is CASTLSRDRESEKLFF. The CDR3 nucleotides read TGTGCCAGCACCCTCTCCAGGGACAGGGAGAGCGAAAAACTGTTTTTT.

At least ten counts were recorded for this clonotype. The V call is TRBV18, the J call TRBJ1-4; tentatively, D is TRBD1 (5 bases). V was clipped by 3 bases and J by 5 bases, with 13 bases between them. The CDR3 is 15 residues long. Germline V CDR1 and CDR2: KGHSH, LQKENI. The CDR3, as DNA: TGTGCCAGCTCACCGGATTCCCGGACAAATGAAAAACTGTTTTTT. This translates into CASSPDSRTNEKLFF.

In this sample, this clonotype turned up many times. The rearrangement joins TRBV24-1 to TRBJ2-7; 8 positions match TRBD2. Germline lookup yields CDR1 KGHDR and CDR2 SFDVKD. The CDR3 contains 13 residues. The trim removed 9 bases at V and 6 bases at J, leaving 9 bases unmatched. The CDR3 loop reads CATASLTSGEQYF. Here the CDR3 DNA reads TGTGCCACCGCCTCACTAACTAGCGGCGAGCAGTACTTC.

This clonotype has just a few counts. This sequence joins TRBV5-6 and TRBJ1-2; D ambiguous. V was cut by 4 bases and J by 0 bases, with 7 bases left in between. Germline CDR1 and CDR2: SGHDT and YYEEEE. The length of the CDR3 is 13 residues. In DNA, the CDR3 is TGTGCCAGCAGCATCGGATCTAACTATGGCTACACCTTC. Protein sequence: CASSIGSNYGYTF.

In its sample, this clonotype was seen once. The chain joins TRBV20-1 to TRBJ2-7; no clear D gene. The V gene lost 3 bases and the J gene lost 1 base, with 13 bases spanning the gap. Germline CDR1 DFQATT, CDR2 SNEGSKA (reference sequence). The CDR3 runs to 14 residues. CDR3 nucleotide sequence: TGCAGTGCTAGTGAGGTAGGCGGTTCCTACGAGCAGTACTTC. The encoded protein is CSASEVGGSYEQYF.

This clonotype was recorded many times. This rearrangement joins TRBV6-2 or TRBV6-3 to TRBJ2-3; D is ambiguous. This CDR3 contains 13 residues. V lost 4 bases and J 3 bases, leaving 8 bases between the germline ends. Looked up from germline, CDR1 is MNHEY and CDR2 is SVGEGT. The CDR3 sequence: CASSFHFTDTQYF. CDR3 in DNA: TGTGCCAGCAGTTTCCATTTTACAGATACGCAGTATTTT.